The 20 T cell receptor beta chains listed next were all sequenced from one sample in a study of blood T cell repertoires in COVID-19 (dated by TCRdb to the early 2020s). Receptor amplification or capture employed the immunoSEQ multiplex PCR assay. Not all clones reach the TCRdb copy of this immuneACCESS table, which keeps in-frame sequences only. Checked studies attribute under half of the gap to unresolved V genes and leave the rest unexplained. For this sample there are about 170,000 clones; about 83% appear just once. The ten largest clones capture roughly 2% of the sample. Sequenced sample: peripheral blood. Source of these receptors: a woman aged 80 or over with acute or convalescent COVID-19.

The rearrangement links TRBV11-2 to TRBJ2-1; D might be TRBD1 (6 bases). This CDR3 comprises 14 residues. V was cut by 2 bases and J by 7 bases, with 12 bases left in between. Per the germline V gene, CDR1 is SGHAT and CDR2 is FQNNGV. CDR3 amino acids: CASSLSGAANEQFF. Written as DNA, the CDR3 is TGTGCCAGCAGCTTATCAGGGGCTGCAAATGAGCAGTTCTTC.

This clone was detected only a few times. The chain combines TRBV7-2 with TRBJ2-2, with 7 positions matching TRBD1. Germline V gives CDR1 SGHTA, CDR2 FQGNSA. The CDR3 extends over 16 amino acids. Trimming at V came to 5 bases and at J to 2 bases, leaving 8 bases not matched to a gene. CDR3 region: CASSILTGYNTGELFF. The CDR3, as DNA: TGTGCCAGCAGCATATTGACAGGGTACAACACCGGGGAGCTGTTTTTT.

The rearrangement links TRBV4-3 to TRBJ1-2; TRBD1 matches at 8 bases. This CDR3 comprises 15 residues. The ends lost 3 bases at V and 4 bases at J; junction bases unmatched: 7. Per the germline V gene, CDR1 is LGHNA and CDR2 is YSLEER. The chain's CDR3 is CASSQNTGGSYGYTF. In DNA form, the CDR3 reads TGCGCCAGCAGCCAGAACACAGGGGGGTCCTATGGCTACACCTTC.

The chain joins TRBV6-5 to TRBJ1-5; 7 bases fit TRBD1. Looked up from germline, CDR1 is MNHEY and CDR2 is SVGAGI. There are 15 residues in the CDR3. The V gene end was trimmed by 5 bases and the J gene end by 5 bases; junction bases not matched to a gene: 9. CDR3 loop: CASSKPGQSYQPQHF. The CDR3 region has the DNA TGTGCCAGCAGTAAACCGGGACAGTCATATCAGCCCCAGCATTTT.

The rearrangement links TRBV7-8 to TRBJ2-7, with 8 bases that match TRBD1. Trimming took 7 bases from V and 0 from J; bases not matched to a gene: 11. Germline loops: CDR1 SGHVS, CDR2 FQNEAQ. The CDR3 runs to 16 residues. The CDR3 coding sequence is TGTGCCAGCACCCCATTGGGAACAGGGGGCTCCTACGAGCAGTACTTC. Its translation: CASTPLGTGGSYEQYF.

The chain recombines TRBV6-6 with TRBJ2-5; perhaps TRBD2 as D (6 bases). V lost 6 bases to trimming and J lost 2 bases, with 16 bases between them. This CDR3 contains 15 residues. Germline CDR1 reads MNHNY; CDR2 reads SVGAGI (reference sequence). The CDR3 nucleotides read TGTGCCAGCAGCTACGGAGGGAACACACAAGAGACCCAGTACTTC. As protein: CASSYGGNTQETQYF.

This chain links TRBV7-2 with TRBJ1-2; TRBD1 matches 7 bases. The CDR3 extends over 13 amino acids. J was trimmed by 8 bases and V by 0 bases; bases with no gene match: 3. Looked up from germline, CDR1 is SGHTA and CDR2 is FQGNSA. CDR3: CASSLAAGGGYTF. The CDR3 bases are TGTGCCAGCAGCTTAGCGGCAGGGGGGGGCTACACCTTC. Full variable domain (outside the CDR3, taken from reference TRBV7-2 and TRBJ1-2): GAGVSQSPSNKVTEKGKDVELRCDPISGHTALYWYRQSLGQGLEFLIYFQGNSAPDKSGLPSDRFSAERTGGSVSTLTIQRTQQEDSAVYLCASSLAAGGGYTFGSGTRLTVV.

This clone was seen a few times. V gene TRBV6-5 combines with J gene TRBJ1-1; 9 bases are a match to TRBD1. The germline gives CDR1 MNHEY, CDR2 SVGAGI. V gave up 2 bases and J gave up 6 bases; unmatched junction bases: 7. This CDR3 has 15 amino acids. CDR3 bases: TGTGCCAGCAGTTACGCGGACAGGGGCGTCCCTGAAGCTTTCTTT. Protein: CASSYADRGVPEAFF.

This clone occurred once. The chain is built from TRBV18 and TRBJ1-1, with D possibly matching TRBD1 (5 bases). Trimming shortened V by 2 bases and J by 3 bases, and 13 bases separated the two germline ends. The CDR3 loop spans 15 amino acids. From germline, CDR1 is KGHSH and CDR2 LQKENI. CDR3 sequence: CASSPNQGGDTEAFF. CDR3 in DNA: TGTGCCAGCTCACCAAATCAGGGAGGAGACACTGAAGCTTTCTTT.

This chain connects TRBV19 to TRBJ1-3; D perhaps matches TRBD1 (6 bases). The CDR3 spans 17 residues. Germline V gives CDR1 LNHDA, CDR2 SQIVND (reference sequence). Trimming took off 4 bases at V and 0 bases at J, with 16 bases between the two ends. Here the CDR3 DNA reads TGTGCCAGTAGTACTAACAGACAGGAGCTCTCTGGAAACACCATATATTTT. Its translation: CASSTNRQELSGNTIYF.

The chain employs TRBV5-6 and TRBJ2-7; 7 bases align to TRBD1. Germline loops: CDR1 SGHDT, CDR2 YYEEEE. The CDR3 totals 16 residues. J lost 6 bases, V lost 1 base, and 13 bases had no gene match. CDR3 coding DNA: TGTGCCAGCAGCTTGTTCCTCCCTCGAGGGGGCGGCGAGCAGTACTTC. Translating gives CASSLFLPRGGGEQYF.

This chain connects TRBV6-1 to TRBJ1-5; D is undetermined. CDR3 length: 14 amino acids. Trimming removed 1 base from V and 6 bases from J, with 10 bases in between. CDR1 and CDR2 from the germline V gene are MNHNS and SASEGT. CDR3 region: CASSEGSTGQPQHF. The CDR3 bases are TGTGCCAGCAGTGAAGGGTCTACGGGTCAGCCCCAGCATTTT.

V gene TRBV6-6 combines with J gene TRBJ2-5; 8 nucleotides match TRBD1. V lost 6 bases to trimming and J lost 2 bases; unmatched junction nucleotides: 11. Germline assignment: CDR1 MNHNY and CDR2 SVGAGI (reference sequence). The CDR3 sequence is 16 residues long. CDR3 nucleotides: TGTGCCAGCAGCCCCCAGGGGGCCAGCCAACAAGAGACCCAGTACTTC. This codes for CASSPQGASQQETQYF.

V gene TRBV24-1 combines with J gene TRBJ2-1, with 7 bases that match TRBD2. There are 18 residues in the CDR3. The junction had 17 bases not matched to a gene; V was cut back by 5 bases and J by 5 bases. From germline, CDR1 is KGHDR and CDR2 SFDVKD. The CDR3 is CATSAGSGTRRSNNEQFF. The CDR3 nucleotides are TGTGCCACCAGTGCGGGGAGCGGGACGCGCCGGTCCAACAATGAGCAGTTCTTC.

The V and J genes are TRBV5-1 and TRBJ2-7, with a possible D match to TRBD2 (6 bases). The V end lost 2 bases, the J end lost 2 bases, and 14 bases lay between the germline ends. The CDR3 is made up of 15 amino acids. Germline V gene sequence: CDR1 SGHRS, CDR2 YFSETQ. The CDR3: CASSFGGTRAYEQYF. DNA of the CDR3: TGCGCCAGCAGCTTTGGGGGGACCAGGGCCTACGAGCAGTACTTC.

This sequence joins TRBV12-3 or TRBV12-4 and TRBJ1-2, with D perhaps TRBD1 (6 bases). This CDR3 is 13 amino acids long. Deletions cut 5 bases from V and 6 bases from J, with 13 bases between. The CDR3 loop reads CASSPGHLNGYTF. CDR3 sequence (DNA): TGTGCCAGCAGTCCGGGACATCTTAATGGCTACACCTTC.

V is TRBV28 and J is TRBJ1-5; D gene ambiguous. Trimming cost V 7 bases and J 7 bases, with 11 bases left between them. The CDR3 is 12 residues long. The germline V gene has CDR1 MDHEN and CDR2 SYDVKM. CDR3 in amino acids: CASTGFFQPQHF. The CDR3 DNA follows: TGTGCCAGCACGGGGTTTTTCCAGCCCCAGCATTTT. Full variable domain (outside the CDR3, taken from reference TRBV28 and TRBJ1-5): DVKVTQSSRYLVKRTGEKVFLECVQDMDHENMFWYRQDPGLGLRLIYFSYDVKMKEKGDIPEGYSVSREKKERFSLILESASTNQTSMYLCASTGFFQPQHFGDGTRLSIL.

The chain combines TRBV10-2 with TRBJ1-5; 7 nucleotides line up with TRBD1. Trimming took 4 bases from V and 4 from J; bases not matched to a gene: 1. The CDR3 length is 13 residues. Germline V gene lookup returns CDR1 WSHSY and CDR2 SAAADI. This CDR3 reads CASSGDRNQPQHF. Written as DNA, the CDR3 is TGCGCCAGCAGTGGGGACAGAAATCAGCCCCAGCATTTT.

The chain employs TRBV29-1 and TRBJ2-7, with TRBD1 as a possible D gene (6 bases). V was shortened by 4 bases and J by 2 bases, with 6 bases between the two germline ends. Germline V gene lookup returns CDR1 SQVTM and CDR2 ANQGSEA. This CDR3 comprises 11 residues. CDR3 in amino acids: CSVGTAYEQYF. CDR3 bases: TGCAGCGTTGGGACAGCCTACGAGCAGTACTTC.

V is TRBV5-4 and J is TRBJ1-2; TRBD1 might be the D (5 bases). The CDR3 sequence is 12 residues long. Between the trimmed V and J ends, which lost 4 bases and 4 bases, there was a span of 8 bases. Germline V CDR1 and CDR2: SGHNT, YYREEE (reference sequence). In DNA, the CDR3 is TGTGCCAGCAGCCCAGGGTCCTATGGCTACACCTTC. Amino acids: CASSPGSYGYTF.